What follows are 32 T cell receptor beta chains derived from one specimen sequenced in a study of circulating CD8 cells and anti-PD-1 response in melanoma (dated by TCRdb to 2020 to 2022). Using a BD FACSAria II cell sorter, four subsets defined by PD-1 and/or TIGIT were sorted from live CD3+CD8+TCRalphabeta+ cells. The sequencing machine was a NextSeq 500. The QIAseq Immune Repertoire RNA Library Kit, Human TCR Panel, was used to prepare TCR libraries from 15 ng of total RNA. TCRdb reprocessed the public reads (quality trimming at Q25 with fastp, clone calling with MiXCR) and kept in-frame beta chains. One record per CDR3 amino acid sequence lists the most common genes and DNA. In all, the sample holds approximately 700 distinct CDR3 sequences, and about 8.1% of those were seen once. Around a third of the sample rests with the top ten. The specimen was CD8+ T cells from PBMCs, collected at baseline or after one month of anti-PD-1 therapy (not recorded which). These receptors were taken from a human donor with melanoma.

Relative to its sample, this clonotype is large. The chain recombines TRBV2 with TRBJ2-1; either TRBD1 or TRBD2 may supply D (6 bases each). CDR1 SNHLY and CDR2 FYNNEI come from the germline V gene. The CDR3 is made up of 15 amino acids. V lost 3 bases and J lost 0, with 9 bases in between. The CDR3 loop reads CASSDPGASYNEQFF. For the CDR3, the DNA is TGTGCCAGCAGTGATCCGGGGGCCTCCTACAATGAGCAGTTCTTC.

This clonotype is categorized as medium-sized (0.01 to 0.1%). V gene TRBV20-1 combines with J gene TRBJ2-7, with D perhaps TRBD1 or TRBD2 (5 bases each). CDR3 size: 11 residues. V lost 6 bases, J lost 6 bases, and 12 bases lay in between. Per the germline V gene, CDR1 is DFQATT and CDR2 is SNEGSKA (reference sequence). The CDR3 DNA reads TGCAGTGCCAAACGGGGCCTCGAGCAGTACTTC. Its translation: CSAKRGLEQYF.

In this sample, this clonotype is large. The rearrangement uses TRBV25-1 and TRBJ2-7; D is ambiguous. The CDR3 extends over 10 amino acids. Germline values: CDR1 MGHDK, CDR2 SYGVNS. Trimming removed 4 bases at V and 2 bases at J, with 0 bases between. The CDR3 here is CASSAYEQYF. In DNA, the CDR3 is TGTGCCAGCAGTGCCTACGAGCAGTACTTC.

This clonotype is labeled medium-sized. The CDR3 is CASSFWPHHPILMNIQYF. The CDR3 DNA reads as TGTGCCAGCAGTTTTTGGCCCCACCATCCCATTTTGATGAACATTCAGTACTTC. The chain is built from TRBV28 and TRBJ2-4; no clear D. The CDR3 loop spans 18 amino acids. V shed 3 bases and J shed 7 bases, with 25 bases lying between them. Germline CDR1 reads MDHEN; CDR2 reads SYDVKM.

The CDR3 reads CASSYSTHRGETQYF. The CDR3 coding sequence is TGTGCCAGCAGTTACTCGACACACAGAGGAGAGACCCAGTACTTC. The chain joins TRBV6-5 to TRBJ2-5, with D unclear. The length of the CDR3 is 15 residues. V lost 0 bases, J lost 4 bases, and 12 bases lay in between. From germline, CDR1 is MNHEY and CDR2 SVGAGI.

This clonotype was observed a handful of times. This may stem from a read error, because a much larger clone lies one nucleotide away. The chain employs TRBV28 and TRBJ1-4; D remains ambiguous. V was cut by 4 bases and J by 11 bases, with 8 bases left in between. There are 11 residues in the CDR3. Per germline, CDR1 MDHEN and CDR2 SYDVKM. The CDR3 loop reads CASSYWDKLFF. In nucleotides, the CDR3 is TGTGCCAGCAGTTACTGGGATAAACTGTTTTTT. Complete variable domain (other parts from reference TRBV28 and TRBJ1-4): DVKVTQSSRYLVKRTGEKVFLECVQDMDHENMFWYRQDPGLGLRLIYFSYDVKMKEKGDIPEGYSVSREKKERFSLILESASTNQTSMYLCASSYWDKLFFGSGTQLSVL.

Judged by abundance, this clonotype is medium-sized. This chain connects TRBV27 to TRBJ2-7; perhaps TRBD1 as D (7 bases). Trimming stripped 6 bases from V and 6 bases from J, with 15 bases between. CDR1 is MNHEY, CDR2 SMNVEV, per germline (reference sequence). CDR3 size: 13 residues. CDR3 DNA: TGTGCCAGCAGCACTCACCAGGGGGGCGAGCAGTACTTC. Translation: CASSTHQGGEQYF.

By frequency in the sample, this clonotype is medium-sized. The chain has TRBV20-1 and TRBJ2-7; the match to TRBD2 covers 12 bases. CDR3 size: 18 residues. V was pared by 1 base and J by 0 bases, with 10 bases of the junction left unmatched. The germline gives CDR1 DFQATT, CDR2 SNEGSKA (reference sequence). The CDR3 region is CSARGETSGGQSSYEQYF. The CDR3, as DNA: TGCAGTGCTAGAGGGGAGACTAGCGGGGGCCAGAGCTCCTACGAGCAGTACTTC.

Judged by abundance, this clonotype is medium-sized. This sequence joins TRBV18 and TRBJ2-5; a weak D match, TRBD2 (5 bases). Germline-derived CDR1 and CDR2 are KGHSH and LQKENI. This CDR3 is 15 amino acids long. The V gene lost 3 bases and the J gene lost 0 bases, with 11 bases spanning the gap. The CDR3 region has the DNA TGTGCCAGCTCACCCGGGGAACGGTACCAAGAGACCCAGTACTTC. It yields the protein CASSPGERYQETQYF.

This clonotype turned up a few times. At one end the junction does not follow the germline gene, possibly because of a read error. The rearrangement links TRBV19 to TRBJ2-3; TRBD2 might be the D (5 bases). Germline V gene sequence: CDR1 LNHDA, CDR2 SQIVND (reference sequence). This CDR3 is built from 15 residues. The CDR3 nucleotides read TGTGCCAGGAGTATAACCGAATTCAGCGGAGATACGCAGTATTTT. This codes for CARSITEFSGDTQYF.

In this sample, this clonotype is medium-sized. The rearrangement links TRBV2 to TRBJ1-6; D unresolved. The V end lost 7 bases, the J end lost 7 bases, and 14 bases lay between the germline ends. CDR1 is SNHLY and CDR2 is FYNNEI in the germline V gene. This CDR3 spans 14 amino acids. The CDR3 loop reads CASKRGVGNSPLHF. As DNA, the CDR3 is TGTGCCAGCAAGCGTGGCGTGGGGAATTCACCCCTCCACTTT.

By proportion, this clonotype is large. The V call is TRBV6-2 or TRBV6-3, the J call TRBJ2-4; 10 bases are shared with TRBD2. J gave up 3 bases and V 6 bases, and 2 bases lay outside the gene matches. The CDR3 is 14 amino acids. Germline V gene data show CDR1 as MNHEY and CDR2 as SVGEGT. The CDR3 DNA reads TGTGCCAGCAGATGGACTAGCGGCAAAAACATTCAGTACTTC. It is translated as CASRWTSGKNIQYF.

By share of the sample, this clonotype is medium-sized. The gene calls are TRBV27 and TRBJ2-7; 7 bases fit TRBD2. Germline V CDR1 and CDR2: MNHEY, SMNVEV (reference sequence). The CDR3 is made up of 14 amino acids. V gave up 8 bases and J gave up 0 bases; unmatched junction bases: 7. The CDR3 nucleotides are TGTGCCAGCGGGGCGGGAGCCCTCTCCTACGAGCAGTACTTC. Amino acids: CASGAGALSYEQYF.

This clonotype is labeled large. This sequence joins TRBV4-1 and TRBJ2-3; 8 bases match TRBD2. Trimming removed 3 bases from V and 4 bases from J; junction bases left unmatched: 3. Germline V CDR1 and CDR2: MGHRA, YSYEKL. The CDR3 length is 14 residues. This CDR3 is CASSHRAGADTQYF. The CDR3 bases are TGCGCCAGCAGCCACCGAGCGGGGGCAGATACGCAGTATTTT.

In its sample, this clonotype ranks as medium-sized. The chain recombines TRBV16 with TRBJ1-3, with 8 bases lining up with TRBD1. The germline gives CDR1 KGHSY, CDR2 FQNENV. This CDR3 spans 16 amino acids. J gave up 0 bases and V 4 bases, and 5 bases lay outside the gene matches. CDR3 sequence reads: CASSPTGVTSGNTIYF. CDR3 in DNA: TGTGCCAGCAGCCCGACAGGGGTCACCTCTGGAAACACCATATATTTT.

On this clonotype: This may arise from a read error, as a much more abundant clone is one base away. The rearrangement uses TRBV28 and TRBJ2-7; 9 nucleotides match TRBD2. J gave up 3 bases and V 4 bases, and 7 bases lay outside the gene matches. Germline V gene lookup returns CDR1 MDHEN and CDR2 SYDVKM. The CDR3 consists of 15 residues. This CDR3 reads CASSSHASGIYEQYF. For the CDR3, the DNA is TGTGCCAGCAGTTCCCACGCTAGCGGGATCTACGAGCAGTACTTC. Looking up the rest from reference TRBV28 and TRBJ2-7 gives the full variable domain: DVKVTQSSRYLVKRTGEKVFLECVQDMDHENMFWYRQDPGLGLRLIYFSYDVKMKEKGDIPEGYSVSREKKERFSLILESASTNQTSMYLCASSSHASGIYEQYFGPGTRLTVT.

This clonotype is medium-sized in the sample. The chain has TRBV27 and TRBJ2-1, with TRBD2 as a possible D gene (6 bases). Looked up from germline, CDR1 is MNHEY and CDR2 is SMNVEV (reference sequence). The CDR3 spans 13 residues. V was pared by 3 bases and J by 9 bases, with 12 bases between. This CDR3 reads CASSLTGVTEQFF. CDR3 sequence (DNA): TGTGCCAGCAGTTTGACGGGAGTGACTGAGCAGTTCTTC.

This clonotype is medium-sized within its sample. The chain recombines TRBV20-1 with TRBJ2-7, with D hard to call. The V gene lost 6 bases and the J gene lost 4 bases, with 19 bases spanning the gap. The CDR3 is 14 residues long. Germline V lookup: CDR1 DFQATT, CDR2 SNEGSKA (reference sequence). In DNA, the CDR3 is TGCAGTGCCACCCTTATAGGAGTGGGTTACGAGCAGTACTTC. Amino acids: CSATLIGVGYEQYF.

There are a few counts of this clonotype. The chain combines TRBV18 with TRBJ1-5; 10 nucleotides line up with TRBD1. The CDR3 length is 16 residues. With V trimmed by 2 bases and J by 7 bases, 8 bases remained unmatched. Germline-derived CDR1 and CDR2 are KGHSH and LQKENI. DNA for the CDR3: TGTGCCAGCTCACCAGGATTTGACAGGGGGCGACAGCCCCAGCATTTT. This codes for CASSPGFDRGRQPQHF.

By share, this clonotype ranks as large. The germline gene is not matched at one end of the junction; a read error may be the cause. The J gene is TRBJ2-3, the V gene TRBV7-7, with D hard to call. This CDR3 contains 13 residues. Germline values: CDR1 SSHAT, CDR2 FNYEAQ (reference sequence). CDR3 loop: CASSLLKTDTQYF. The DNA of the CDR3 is TGTGCTAGCAGCTTATTAAAGACAGATACGCAGTATTTT.

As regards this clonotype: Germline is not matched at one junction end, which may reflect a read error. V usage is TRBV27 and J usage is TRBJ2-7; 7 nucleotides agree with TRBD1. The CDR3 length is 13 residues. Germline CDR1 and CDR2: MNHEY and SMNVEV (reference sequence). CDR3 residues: CASSPDRAPEHYF. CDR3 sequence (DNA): TGTGCCAGCAGTCCCGACAGGGCCCCCGAGCATTACTTC.

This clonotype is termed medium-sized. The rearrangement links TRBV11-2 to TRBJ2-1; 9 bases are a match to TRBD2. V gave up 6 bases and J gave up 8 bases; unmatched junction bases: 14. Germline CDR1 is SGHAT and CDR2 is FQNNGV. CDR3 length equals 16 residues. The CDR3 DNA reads TGTGCCAGCAGGGGGATTTTTGGGACTAGCTCCTATGAGCAGTTCTTC. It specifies CASRGIFGTSSYEQFF. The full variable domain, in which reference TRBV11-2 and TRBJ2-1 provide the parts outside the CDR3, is EAGVAQSPRYKIIEKRQSVAFWCNPISGHATLYWYQQILGQGPKLLIQFQNNGVVDDSQLPKDRFSAERLKGVDSTLKIQPAKLEDSAVYLCASRGIFGTSSYEQFFGPGTRLTVL.

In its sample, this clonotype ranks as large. CDR3 protein: CASSLDGHNEQFF. DNA for the CDR3: TGTGCCAGCAGCTTAGATGGGCACAATGAGCAGTTCTTC. This chain joins TRBV7-6 and TRBJ2-1; D is undetermined. The CDR3 runs 13 residues. CDR1 and CDR2 from the germline V gene are SGHVS and FNYEAQ. V was shortened by 1 base and J by 5 bases, with 6 bases between the two germline ends.

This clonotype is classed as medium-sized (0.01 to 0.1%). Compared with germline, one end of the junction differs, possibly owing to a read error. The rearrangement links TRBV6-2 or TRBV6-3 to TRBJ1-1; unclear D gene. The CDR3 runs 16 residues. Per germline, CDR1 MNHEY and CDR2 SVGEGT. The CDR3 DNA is TGTGCCAGCAGTCACTCGCGAACCGAGCTGAACACTGAAGCTTTCTTT. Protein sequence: CASSHSRTELNTEAFF.

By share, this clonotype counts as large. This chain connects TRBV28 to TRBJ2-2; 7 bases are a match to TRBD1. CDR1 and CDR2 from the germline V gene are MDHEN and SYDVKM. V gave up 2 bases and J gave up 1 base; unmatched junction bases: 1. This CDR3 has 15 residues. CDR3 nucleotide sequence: TGTGCCAGCAGTTTAGGGACAGTGAACACCGGGGAGCTGTTTTTT. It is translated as CASSLGTVNTGELFF.

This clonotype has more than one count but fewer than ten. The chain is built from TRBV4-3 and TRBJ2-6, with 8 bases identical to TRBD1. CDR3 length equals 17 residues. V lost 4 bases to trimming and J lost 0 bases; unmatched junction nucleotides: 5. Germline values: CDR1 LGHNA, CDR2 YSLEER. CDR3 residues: CASSPGTGLSGANVLTF. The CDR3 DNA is TGCGCCAGCAGCCCCGGGACAGGACTCTCTGGGGCCAACGTCCTGACTTTC.

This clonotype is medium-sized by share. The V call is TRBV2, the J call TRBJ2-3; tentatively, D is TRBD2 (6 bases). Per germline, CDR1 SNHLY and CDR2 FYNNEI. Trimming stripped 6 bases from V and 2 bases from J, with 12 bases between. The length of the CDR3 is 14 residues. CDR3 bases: TGTGCCAGCAGCCCCGGAGGGGACACAGATACGCAGTATTTT. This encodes CASSPGGDTDTQYF.

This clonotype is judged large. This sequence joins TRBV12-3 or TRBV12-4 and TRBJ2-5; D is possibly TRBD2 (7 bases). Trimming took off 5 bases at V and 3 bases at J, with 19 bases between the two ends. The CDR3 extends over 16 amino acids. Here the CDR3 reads CASSQPRGAVEETQYF. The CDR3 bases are TGTGCCAGCAGTCAACCCCGGGGGGCGGTGGAAGAGACCCAGTACTTC.

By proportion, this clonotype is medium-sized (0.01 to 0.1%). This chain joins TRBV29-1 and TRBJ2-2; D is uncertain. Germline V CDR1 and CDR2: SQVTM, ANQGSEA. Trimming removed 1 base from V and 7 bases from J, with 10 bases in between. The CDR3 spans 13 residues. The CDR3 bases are TGCAGCGTTGAAGGTGGGATATACGGGGAGCTGTTTTTT. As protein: CSVEGGIYGELFF.

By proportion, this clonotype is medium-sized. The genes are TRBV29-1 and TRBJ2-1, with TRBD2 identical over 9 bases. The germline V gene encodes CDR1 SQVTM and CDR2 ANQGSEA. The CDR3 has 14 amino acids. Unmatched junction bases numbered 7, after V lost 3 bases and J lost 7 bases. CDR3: CSVDFSGSGNEQFF. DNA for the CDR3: TGCAGCGTTGATTTTAGCGGGAGTGGAAATGAGCAGTTCTTC.

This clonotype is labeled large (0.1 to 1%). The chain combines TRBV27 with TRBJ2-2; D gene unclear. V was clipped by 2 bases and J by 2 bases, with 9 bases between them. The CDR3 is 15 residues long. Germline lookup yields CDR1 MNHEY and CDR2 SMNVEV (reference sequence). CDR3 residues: CASSLVAVNTGELFF. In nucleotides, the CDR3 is TGTGCCAGCAGTTTAGTTGCAGTCAACACCGGGGAGCTGTTTTTT.

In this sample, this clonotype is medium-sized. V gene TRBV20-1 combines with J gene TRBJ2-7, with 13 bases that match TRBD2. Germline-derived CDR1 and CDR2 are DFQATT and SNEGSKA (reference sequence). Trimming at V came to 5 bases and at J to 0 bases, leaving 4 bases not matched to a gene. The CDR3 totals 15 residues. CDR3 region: CSAQGLAGPSYEQYF. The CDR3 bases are TGCAGTGCTCAGGGACTAGCGGGGCCCTCCTACGAGCAGTACTTC.